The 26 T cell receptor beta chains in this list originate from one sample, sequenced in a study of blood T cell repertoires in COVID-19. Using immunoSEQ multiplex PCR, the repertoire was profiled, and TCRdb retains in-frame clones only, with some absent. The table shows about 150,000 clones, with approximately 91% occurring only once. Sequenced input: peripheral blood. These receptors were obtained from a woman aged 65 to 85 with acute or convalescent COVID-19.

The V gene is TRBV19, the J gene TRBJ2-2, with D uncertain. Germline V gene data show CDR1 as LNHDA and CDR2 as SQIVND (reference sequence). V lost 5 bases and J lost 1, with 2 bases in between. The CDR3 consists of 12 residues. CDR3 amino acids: CASSRNTGELFF. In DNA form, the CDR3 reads TGTGCCAGTAGTCGGAACACCGGGGAGCTGTTTTTT.

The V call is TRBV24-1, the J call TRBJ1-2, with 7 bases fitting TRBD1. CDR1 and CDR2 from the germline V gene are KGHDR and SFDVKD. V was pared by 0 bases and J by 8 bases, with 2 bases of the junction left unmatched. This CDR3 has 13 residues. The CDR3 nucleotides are TGTGCCACCAGTGATTTGTACAGGGGAGGCTACACCTTC. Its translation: CATSDLYRGGYTF.

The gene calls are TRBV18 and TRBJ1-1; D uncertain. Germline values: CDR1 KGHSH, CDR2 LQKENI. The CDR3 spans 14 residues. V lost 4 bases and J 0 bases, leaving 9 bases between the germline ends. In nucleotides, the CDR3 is TGTGCCAGCTCACGCGAGGTCCTGAACACTGAAGCTTTCTTT. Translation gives CASSREVLNTEAFF. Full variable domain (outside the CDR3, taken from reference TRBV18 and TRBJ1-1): NAGVMQNPRHLVRRRGQEARLRCSPMKGHSHVYWYRQLPEEGLKFMVYLQKENIIDESGMPKERFSAEFPKEGPSILRIQQVVRGDSAAYFCASSREVLNTEAFFGQGTRLTVV.

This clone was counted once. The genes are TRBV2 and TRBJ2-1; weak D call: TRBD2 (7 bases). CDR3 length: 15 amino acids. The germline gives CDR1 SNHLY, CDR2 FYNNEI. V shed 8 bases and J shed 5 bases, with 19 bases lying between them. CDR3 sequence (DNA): TGTGCCAGCTCCCTTGTGGGGGGGCCACACAATGAGCAGTTCTTC. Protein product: CASSLVGGPHNEQFF. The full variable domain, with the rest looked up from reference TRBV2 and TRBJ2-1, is EPEVTQTPSHQVTQMGQEVILRCVPISNHLYFYWYRQILGQKVEFLVSFYNNEISEKSEIFDDQFSVERPDGSNFTLKIRSTKLEDSAMYFCASSLVGGPHNEQFFGPGTRLTVL.

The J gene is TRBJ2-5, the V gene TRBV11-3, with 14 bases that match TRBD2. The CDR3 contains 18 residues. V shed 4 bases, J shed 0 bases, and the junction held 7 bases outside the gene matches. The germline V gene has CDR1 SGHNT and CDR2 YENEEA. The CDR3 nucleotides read TGTGCCAGCAGCTCAGGGACTAGCGGGGGCCTGTACCAAGAGACCCAGTACTTC. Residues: CASSSGTSGGLYQETQYF. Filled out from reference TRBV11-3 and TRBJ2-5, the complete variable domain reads EAGVVQSPRYKIIEKKQPVAFWCNPISGHNTLYWYLQNLGQGPELLIRYENEEAVDDSQLPKDRFSAERLKGVDSTLKIQPAELGDSAVYLCASSSGTSGGLYQETQYFGPGTRLLVL.

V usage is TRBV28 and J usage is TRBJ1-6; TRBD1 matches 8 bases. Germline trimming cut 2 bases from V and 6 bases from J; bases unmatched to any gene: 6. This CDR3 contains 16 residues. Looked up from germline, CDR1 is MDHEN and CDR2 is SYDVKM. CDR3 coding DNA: TGTGCCAGCAGTTTACCGCGACAGGGGCGTAATTCACCCCTCCACTTT. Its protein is CASSLPRQGRNSPLHF.

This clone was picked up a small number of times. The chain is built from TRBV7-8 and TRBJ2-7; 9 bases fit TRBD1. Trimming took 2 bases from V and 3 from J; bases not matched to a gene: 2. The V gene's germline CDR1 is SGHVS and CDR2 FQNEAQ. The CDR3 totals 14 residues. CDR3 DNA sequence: TGTGCCAGCAGCTTATCGGGACAGGGCTACGAGCAGTACGTC. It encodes CASSLSGQGYEQYV.

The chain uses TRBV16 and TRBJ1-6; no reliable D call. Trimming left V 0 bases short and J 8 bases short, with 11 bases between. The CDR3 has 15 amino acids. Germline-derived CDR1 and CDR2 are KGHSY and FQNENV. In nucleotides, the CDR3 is TGTGCCAGCAGCCAATCAGGAGGCCCATATTCACCCCTCCACTTT. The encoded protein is CASSQSGGPYSPLHF.

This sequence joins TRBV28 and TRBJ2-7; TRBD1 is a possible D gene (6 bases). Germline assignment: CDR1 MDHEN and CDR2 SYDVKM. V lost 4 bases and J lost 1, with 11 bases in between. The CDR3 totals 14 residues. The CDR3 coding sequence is TGTGCCAGCAGTTCCCCAGGGGTTTCCTACGAGCAGTACGTC. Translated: CASSSPGVSYEQYV.

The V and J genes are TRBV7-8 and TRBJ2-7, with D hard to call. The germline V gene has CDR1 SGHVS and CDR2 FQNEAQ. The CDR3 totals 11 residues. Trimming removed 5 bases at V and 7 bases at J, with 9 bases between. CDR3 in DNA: TGTGCCAGCAGCCCGTCGAGGGAGCAGTACTTC. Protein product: CASSPSREQYF.

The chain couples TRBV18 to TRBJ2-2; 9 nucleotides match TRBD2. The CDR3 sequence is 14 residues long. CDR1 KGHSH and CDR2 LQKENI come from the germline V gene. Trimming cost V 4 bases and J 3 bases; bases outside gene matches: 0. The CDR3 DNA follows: TGTGCCAGCTCACGACTAGCGGACACCGGGGAGCTGTTTTTT. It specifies CASSRLADTGELFF.

This CDR3 reads CASSPDSLFGRNIQYF. The CDR3 bases are TGTGCCAGCAGCCCCGACAGTTTGTTCGGGAGAAACATTCAGTACTTC. V is TRBV13 and J is TRBJ2-4; tentatively, D is TRBD2 (6 bases). In germline, CDR1 is PRHDT, CDR2 FYEKMQ (reference sequence). Trimming took 5 bases from V and 6 from J, leaving 20 bases between them. The CDR3 sequence is 16 residues long.

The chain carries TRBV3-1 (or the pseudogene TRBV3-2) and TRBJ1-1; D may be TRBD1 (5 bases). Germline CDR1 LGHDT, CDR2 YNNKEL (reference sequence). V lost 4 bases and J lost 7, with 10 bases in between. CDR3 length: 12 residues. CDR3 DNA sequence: TGTGCCAGCAGCCTCCTGGGGGGTGAAGCTTTCTTT. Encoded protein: CASSLLGGEAFF.

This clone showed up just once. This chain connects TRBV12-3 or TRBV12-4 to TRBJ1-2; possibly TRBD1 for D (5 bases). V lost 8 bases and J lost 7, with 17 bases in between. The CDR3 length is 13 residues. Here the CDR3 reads CASSPGGGGGYTF. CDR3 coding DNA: TGTGCCAGCTCGCCCGGGGGGGGTGGTGGCTACACCTTC.

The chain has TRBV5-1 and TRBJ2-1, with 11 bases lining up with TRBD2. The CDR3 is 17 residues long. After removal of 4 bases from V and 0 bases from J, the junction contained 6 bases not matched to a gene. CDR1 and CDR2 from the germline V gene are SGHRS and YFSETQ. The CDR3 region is CASSRSSGGSSYNEQFF. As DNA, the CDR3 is TGCGCCAGCAGCCGATCTAGCGGGGGGAGCTCCTACAATGAGCAGTTCTTC.

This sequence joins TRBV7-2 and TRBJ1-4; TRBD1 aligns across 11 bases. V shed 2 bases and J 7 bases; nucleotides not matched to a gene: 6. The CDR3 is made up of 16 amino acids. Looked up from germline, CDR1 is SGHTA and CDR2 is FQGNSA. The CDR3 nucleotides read TGTGCCAGCAGCTTATCTACGGGACAGGGGGGTGAAAAACTGTTTTTT. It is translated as CASSLSTGQGGEKLFF.

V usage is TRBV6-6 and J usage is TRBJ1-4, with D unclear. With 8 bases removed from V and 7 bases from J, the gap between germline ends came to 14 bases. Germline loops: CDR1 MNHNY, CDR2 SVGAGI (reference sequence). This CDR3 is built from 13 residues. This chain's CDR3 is CASRTERPEKLFF. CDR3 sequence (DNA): TGTGCCAGCCGGACTGAACGTCCTGAAAAACTGTTTTTT.

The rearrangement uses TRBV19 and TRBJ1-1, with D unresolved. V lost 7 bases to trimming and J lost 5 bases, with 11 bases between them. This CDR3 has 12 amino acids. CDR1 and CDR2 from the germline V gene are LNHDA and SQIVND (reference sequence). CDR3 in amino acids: CASKVGGTEAFF. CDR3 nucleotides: TGTGCCAGTAAGGTCGGCGGGACTGAAGCTTTCTTT.

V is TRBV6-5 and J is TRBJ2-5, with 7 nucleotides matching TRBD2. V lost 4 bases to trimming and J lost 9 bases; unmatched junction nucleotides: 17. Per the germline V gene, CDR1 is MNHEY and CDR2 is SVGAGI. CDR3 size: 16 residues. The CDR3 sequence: CASSSPGSGAWRAQYF. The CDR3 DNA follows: TGTGCCAGCAGTTCCCCGGGAAGCGGGGCCTGGAGGGCCCAGTACTTC.

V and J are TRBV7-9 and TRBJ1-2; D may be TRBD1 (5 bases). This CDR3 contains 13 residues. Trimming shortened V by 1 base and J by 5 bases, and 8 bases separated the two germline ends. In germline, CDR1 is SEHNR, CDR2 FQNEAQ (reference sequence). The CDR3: CASSLGPGYGYTF. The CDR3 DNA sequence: TGTGCCAGCAGCTTAGGCCCAGGGTATGGCTACACCTTC.

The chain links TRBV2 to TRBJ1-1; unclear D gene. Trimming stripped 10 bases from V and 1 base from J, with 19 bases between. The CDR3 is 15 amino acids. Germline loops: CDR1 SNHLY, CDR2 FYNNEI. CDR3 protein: CATKGDEGSNTEAFF. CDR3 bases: TGTGCCACCAAAGGAGACGAGGGATCGAACACTGAAGCTTTCTTT.

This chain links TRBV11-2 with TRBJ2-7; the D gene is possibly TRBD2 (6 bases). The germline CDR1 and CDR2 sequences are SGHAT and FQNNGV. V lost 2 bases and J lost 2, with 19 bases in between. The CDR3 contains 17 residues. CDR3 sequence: CASSLPLPGGPPYEQYF. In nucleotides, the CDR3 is TGTGCCAGCAGCTTACCACTCCCCGGGGGTCCCCCCTACGAGCAGTACTTC.

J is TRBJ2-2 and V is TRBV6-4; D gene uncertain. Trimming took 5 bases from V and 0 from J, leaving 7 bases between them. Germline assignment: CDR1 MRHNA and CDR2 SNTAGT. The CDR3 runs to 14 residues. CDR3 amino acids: CASSLQTNTGELFF. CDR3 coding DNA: TGTGCCAGCAGTCTGCAGACGAACACCGGGGAGCTGTTTTTT.

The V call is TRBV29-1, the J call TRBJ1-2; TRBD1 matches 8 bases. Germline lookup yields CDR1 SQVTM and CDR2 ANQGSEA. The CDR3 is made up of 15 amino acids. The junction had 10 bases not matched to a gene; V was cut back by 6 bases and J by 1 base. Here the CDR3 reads CSVIEATGVNYGYTF. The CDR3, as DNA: TGCAGCGTGATTGAAGCGACAGGGGTTAACTATGGCTACACCTTC.

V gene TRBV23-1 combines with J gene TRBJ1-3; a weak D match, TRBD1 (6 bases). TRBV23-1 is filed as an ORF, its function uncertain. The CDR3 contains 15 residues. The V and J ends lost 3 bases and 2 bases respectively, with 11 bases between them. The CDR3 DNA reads TGCGCCAGCAGTCAGCTCAGGGGAACTGGAAACACCATATATTTT. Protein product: CASSQLRGTGNTIYF.

CDR3 residues: CASSLGTGELFF. The CDR3 DNA reads as TGTGCCAGCAGCCTAGGCACCGGGGAGCTGTTTTTT. The V call is TRBV12-3 or TRBV12-4, the J call TRBJ2-2, with D hard to call. The CDR3 contains 12 residues. Trimming took 6 bases from V and 4 from J, leaving 6 bases between them.